The source of this TCR beta chain is a study of response to subunit inactivated influenza vaccine. Study observations and caveats: Authors suggested that a seasonal influenza vaccination recruits few new T cells each time.

About this clonotype itself: No antigen is known for it.

The CDR3 totals 13 residues. Germline V lookup: CDR1 SGHTA, CDR2 FQGNSA. Trimming stripped 4 bases from V and 6 bases from J, with 11 bases between. TCRdb redid the calling of the RT-PCR reads with MiXCR, one entry per CDR3 protein. The sample yields about 520,000 distinct CDR3 sequences, 6% to 9% seen once. The material was PBMCs from blood, obtained less than 30 months after vaccination. The rearrangement links TRBV7-2 to TRBJ2-3; weak D call: TRBD1 (6 bases). The receptor's source is a man between 50 and 75 years old who received an inactivated influenza vaccine. This CDR3 is CASSSSQGDTQYF. The CDR3 nucleotides are TGTGCCAGCAGCTCTTCGCAGGGGGATACGCAGTATTTT. The entire variable domain, with the rest obtained from reference TRBV7-2 and TRBJ2-3, is as follows: GAGVSQSPSNKVTEKGKDVELRCDPISGHTALYWYRQSLGQGLEFLIYFQGNSAPDKSGLPSDRFSAERTGGSVSTLTIQRTQQEDSAVYLCASSSSQGDTQYFGPGTRLTVL.